This T cell receptor (beta chain) came from a study of Graves' ophthalmopathy and Graves' hyperthyroidism. This clonotype was seen a handful of times. Investigators amplified TCR beta CDR3 regions from RNA transcripts. After a first-round RT-PCR with HTBI primers, a second-round multiplex PCR was run. TCRdb reanalysed the multiplex PCR reads using MiXCR and keeps one entry per CDR3 protein. The sample yields almost 750,000 distinct CDR3 sequences, 35% to 50% seen once. V was trimmed by 6 bases and J by 6 bases, leaving 15 bases between them. This CDR3 region has 13 residues. Germline values: CDR1 DFQATT, CDR2 SNEGSKA (reference sequence).

The source of this sequence is an adult man with Graves' ophthalmopathy. Sequenced sample: peripheral blood. The chain is built from TRBV20-1 and TRBJ1-5, with D maybe TRBD1 (6 bases). CDR3 in DNA: TGCAGTGCCCCCGAGGGGGGAGGTCAGCCCCAGCATTTT. It translates to CSAPEGGGQPQHF.